The clone carrying this T cell receptor (beta chain) was found once. TCRdb redid the calling of the RT-PCR reads with MiXCR, one entry per CDR3 protein. The repertoire consists of more than 150,000 distinct CDR3 sequences, with 35% to 50% occurring once and the leading ten covering around 35%. CDR1 and CDR2 (germline): SGHDT, YYEEEE. V dropped 0 bases and J dropped 6; count of bases not matched to a gene: 9. This CDR3 has 17 amino acids. The sample is drawn from a study of patients and donors after allogeneic stem cell transplantation. The sample taken for sequencing was blood, either unsorted or a sorted T cell fraction (not recorded which). The rearrangement links TRBV5-6 to TRBJ2-3; 11 bases fit TRBD2. The sequence came from a human donor who was either an allogeneic HSCT recipient or a stem cell or donor lymphocyte infusion donor (not recorded which). It is not recorded whose cells these are; they may come from a transplant donor. As DNA, the CDR3 is TGTGCCAGCAGCTTGGAGGTTGGTAGCGGGAGGGCGGATACGCAGTATTTT. This translates into CASSLEVGSGRADTQYF.